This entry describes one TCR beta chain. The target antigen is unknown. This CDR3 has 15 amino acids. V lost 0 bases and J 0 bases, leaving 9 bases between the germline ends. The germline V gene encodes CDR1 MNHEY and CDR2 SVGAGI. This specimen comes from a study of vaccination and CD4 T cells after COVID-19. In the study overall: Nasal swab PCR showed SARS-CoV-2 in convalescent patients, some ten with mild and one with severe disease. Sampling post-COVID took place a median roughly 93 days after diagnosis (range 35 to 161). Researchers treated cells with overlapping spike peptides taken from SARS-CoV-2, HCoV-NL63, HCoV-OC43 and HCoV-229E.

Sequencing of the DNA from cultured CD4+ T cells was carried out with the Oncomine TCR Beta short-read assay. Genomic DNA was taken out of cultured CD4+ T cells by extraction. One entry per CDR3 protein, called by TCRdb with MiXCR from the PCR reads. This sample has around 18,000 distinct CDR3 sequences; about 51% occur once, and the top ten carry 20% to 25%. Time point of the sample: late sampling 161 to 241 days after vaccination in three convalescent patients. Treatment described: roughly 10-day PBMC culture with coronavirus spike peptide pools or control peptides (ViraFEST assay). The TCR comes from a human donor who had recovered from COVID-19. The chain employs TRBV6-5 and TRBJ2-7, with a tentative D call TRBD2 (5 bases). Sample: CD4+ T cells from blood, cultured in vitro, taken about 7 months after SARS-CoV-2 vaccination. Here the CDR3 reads CASSYSADGSYEQYF. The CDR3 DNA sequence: TGTGCCAGCAGTTACTCAGCGGACGGCTCCTACGAGCAGTACTTC.